This T cell receptor beta chain was sequenced during a study of identifying expanded T cells in peripheral blood. General observations from the study: Clone count variance between roughly two-week samples rose with total template count. Over two and four weeks, about 15 and 19 clones changed, versus around 1.2 between replicates.

The CDR3 runs to 14 residues. CDR1 is SGHRS, CDR2 YFSETQ, per germline. V shed 4 bases and J shed 4 bases, with 15 bases lying between them. During the collection period, no donor immune events like infections were recorded. Generated by immunoSEQ multiplex PCR, the TCRdb table keeps only in-frame clones and is missing some. Among over 85,000 clones listed, approximately 89% were seen once. Turning to this clone: The target antigen is unknown.

The receptor was isolated from a person aged 18 to 75 in good health. This chain joins TRBV5-1 and TRBJ2-7; no definite D call. The sample taken for sequencing was blood. The CDR3: CASSPGPSIYEQYF. DNA for the CDR3: TGCGCCAGCAGCCCTGGCCCTTCGATTTACGAGCAGTACTTC. Looking up the rest from reference TRBV5-1 and TRBJ2-7 gives the full variable domain: KAGVTQTPRYLIKTRGQQVTLSCSPISGHRSVSWYQQTPGQGLQFLFEYFSETQRNKGNFPGRFSGRQFSNSRSEMNVSTLELGDSALYLCASSPGPSIYEQYFGPGTRLTVT.